This entry features one TCR beta chain sequence. No cognate antigen has been identified for it. No base qualities exist here, and no much larger clone lies one base off it. Participants in the prospective study were enrolled through a virtual design, were aged roughly 18 to 100 years, and lived in 24 United States geographic areas. In the prospective study, cohorts were assigned on the basis of participant-reported clinical history obtained from a screening survey and a study questionnaire. Each participant in the prospective study had whole blood, serum and a nasopharyngeal or oropharyngeal swab collected by mobile phlebotomists. Prospective study participants could optionally give additional blood draws and questionnaires over an approximately 2-month period. Prospective study blood samples were shipped either frozen or at room temperature before DNA extraction. TCRbeta CDR3 regions were amplified from genomic DNA using the immunoSEQ Assay, a bias-controlled multiplex PCR. Regarding the original processing steps: The number of nucleated cells in each sample was estimated from the amplification of reference gene primers within the assay. To quantify the absolute abundance of each unique TCRbeta CDR3 rearrangement, sequence reads were collapsed and filtered. For each sample, productive Simpson clonality was calculated as the square root of Simpson's diversity index across productive rearrangements. The table comes from immuneACCESS by way of TCRdb, which keeps in-frame sequences with V and J called. Part of the clones is missing from these tables; in studies checked, under half for an unresolved V gene and the rest for unknown reasons. For V, J and clone size, that table is used; D and trimming come from the DNA. The table for this sample lists more than 200,000 clones; roughly 87% of them were counted only once. The top ten clonotypes cover roughly 6.3% of the sample.

These data belong to a study of blood T cell repertoires in COVID-19 (dated by TCRdb to the early 2020s). The study in broad terms: Samples covering the acute and convalescent phases of COVID-19 were provided by collaborators in the United States, Italy and Spain. The material from the prospective study consisted of cDNA or gDNA derived from T cells, B-cell-depleted T cells, or PBMCs. The dataset comprised deeply sampled blood TCRbeta repertoires from subjects exposed to, actively infected with, or recovered from COVID-19. A freely available public database, intended as a resource for researchers studying the immune response to SARS-CoV-2, is where the repertoires were released. The samples were drawn from two sources: the first 160 participants of the ongoing ImmuneRACE study, and approximately 1,300 subjects contributed by 6 global collaborators. The sample metadata nearly always contained a de-identified subject ID, COVID-19 status, age in years and sex. Where available, HLA class I and class II types were obtained from metadata supplied by the sample provider rather than from assay-based typing.

The full study reports these points: How much clinical and demographic metadata was included differed by source and by participant, and the metadata was provided uncurated.

The source material was PBMCs or T cells enriched from blood (not recorded which). The sequence was obtained from a woman aged 25-40 years with acute COVID-19.

The nucleotide sequence reads TGTGCCAGCAGCTCCAGGGTATTCGGCTATGGCTACACCTTC. It encodes CASSSRVFGYGYTF. The V gene is TRBV7-9 and the J gene is TRBJ1-2; the D gene is perhaps TRBD1, from 5 matching bases. Inclusive of the bounding cysteine and phenylalanine, the CDR3 is 14 residues long. This entry keeps only the CDR3 DNA: 42 bases, framed from base 1. V sheds 4 bases and J sheds 4 bases, leaving 13 bases between their ends. From the germline V gene (reference sequence), CDR1 is SEHNR and CDR2 is FQNEAQ.